Only a few counts were recorded for the clone carrying this T cell receptor (beta chain). The antigen is not known. The sample comes from a study of shared clonotypes between healthy human individuals. Overall study findings and caveats: Among donors, the sharing of clonotypes was expected to be influenced by sequencing depth. The small donor group covered limited genetic and exposure diversity.

Profiling relied on immunoSEQ multiplex PCR, and the TCRdb table lists in-frame clones only, not all of them. The data contain nearly 2 million clones, about 94% of them singletons. In germline, CDR1 is SQVTM, CDR2 ANQGSEA. The CDR3 length is 13 residues. Naive CD8 cells lacked CD45RO and underwent positive selection for CCR7, leaving out terminally differentiated effector memory CD45RA+ cells. The sample comprised naive CD8+ T cells sorted from blood. The clonotype was recovered from a young man in good health. This chain uses TRBV29-1 with TRBJ1-1; TRBD1 is a possible D gene (5 bases). The DNA of the CDR3 is TGCAGTACTCGACCCGACAGATACACTGAAGCTTTCTTT. This codes for CSTRPDRYTEAFF.